These 30 T cell receptor beta chains were all obtained from the same sample, sequenced in a study of T cells in Graves' hyperthyroidism and ophthalmopathy. RNA transcripts yielded amplified TCR beta CDR3 regions. An initial round of RT-PCR targeting the TCR CDR3 relied on the HTBI primer set. TCRdb redid the calling of the multiplex PCR reads with MiXCR, one entry per CDR3 protein. This table has roughly 700,000 distinct CDR3 sequences, 15% to 20% appearing once. The sample was blood. The receptors derive from a man aged 50 or older with Graves' hyperthyroidism.

This clonotype came up a few times. The chain uses TRBV7-2 and TRBJ1-2, with 8 bases lining up with TRBD1. Germline CDR1 SGHTA, CDR2 FQGNSA. J lost 10 bases, V lost 5 bases, and 21 bases had no gene match. The CDR3 has 17 amino acids. The CDR3 protein is CASSPLGQARRDGDYTF. The CDR3, as DNA: TGTGCCAGCAGCCCTTTGGGACAGGCCAGAAGGGATGGGGACTACACCTTC.

This clonotype has only a few counts. V is TRBV19 and J is TRBJ2-6; D may match TRBD1 or TRBD2 (5 bases each). The CDR3 totals 21 residues. The germline V and J ends were trimmed by 0 bases and 2 bases, with 23 bases remaining between them. CDR1 is LNHDA, CDR2 SQIVND, per germline (reference sequence). The CDR3 region has the DNA TGTGCCAGTAGTATAGATCATATTGGGAGACGGACAACTACTGGGGCCAACGTCCTGACTTTC. As protein: CASSIDHIGRRTTTGANVLTF.

This clonotype appeared a few times. The chain has TRBV24-1 and TRBJ2-1, with a possible D match to TRBD2 (6 bases). The length of the CDR3 is 16 residues. Trimming took off 3 bases at V and 5 bases at J, with 16 bases between the two ends. Germline values: CDR1 KGHDR, CDR2 SFDVKD. The CDR3 bases are TGTGCCACCAGTGATGACGCGGGACCCACCAACAATGAGCAGTTCTTC. This gives the protein CATSDDAGPTNNEQFF.

This chain uses TRBV11-2 with TRBJ2-5; the match to TRBD2 covers 8 bases. With V trimmed by 5 bases and J by 2 bases, 4 bases remained unmatched. The germline V gene encodes CDR1 SGHAT and CDR2 FQNNGV. This CDR3 comprises 14 residues. CDR3 nucleotide sequence: TGTGCCAGCAGCCCCGGGAGGGAACAAGAGACCCAGTACTTC. Its protein is CASSPGREQETQYF.

This clonotype was recorded many times. V is TRBV12-3 or TRBV12-4 and J is TRBJ2-3; 11 nucleotides line up with TRBD2. With 4 bases clipped from V and 3 bases from J, the junction kept 6 bases outside the gene matches. The CDR3 spans 16 residues. The CDR3 sequence: CASSSNRLAGTDTQYF. CDR3 coding DNA: TGTGCCAGCAGTTCGAATCGACTAGCGGGGACAGATACGCAGTATTTT.

This clonotype was observed many times. The CDR3 is CSARDPTSGQTDTQYF. DNA of the CDR3: TGCAGTGCTAGAGACCCGACTAGCGGACAAACAGATACGCAGTATTTT. The chain employs TRBV20-1 and TRBJ2-3; 9 bases fit TRBD2. Trimming cost V 0 bases and J 3 bases; bases outside gene matches: 7. Per the germline V gene, CDR1 is DFQATT and CDR2 is SNEGSKA (reference sequence). The CDR3 length is 16 residues.

This clonotype was observed at least ten times. The V gene is TRBV27, the J gene TRBJ2-3, with 14 bases that match TRBD2. The CDR3 loop spans 15 amino acids. V was pared by 5 bases and J by 10 bases, with 8 bases of the junction left unmatched. The germline gives CDR1 MNHEY, CDR2 SMNVEV (reference sequence). The CDR3 DNA is TGTGCCAGCAGTGTTGGACTAGCGGGAGGAATGGCGCAGTATTTT. Translating gives CASSVGLAGGMAQYF.

The V and J genes are TRBV20-1 and TRBJ2-7; D may be TRBD1 or TRBD2 (5 bases each). Germline CDR1 is DFQATT and CDR2 is SNEGSKA (reference sequence). The CDR3 extends over 13 amino acids. V gave up 1 base and J gave up 5 bases, with 12 bases separating them. CDR3 residues: CSARASGRDEQYF. The CDR3 nucleotides read TGCAGTGCTAGAGCGAGCGGCAGGGACGAGCAGTACTTC.

CDR3 protein: CASSPPRREDYYEQYF. For the CDR3, the DNA is TGTGCCAGCAGCCCCCCACGTCGGGAAGACTACTACGAGCAGTACTTC. The chain has TRBV7-8 and TRBJ2-7, with D possibly TRBD2 on 5 matching bases. CDR1 is SGHVS and CDR2 is FQNEAQ in the germline V gene. The CDR3 loop spans 16 amino acids. The V end lost 5 bases, the J end lost 3 bases, and 20 bases lay between the germline ends.

This clonotype has at least ten counts. The gene calls are TRBV27 and TRBJ2-2, with TRBD1 matching over 7 bases. The germline V gene encodes CDR1 MNHEY and CDR2 SMNVEV (reference sequence). V lost 5 bases, J lost 4 bases, and 10 bases stayed unmatched. The CDR3 sequence is 16 residues long. The CDR3 DNA follows: TGTGCCAGCAGTCCCGAGACAGGGATTGCCACCGGGGAGCTGTTTTTT. Residues: CASSPETGIATGELFF.

The sample holds many counts of this clonotype. The V gene is TRBV7-8, the J gene TRBJ2-7, with no clear D. Trimming removed 5 bases from V and 3 bases from J, with 17 bases in between. CDR1 and CDR2 from the germline V gene are SGHVS and FQNEAQ. The CDR3 has 15 residues. The CDR3 DNA is TGTGCCAGCAGCCCGAGAGCTGACCTGATCTACGAGCAGTACTTC. Protein: CASSPRADLIYEQYF.

On this clonotype: A much larger clone differs from this one at a single base, so this may be a read error. This chain uses TRBV20-1 with TRBJ2-7, with a tentative D call TRBD2 (5 bases). The V end was cut by 3 bases, the J end by 3 bases, with 9 bases between. From germline, CDR1 is DFQATT and CDR2 SNEGSKA (reference sequence). This CDR3 comprises 12 residues. CDR3: CSASLRGYEQYF. The DNA of the CDR3 is TGCAGTGCTAGTCTCCGGGGCTACGAGCAGTACTTC.

This clonotype was counted between two and nine times. The chain has TRBV20-1 and TRBJ2-7; 8 bases align to TRBD1. Germline-derived CDR1 and CDR2 are DFQATT and SNEGSKA (reference sequence). The V gene end was trimmed by 3 bases and the J gene end by 4 bases; junction bases not matched to a gene: 2. CDR3 length: 12 amino acids. CDR3 nucleotides: TGCAGTGCTAGTACAGGGGGGTACGAGCAGTACTTC. Amino acid sequence: CSASTGGYEQYF.

On this clonotype itself: A clone one base away is much larger, so this may be a read error. The chain links TRBV11-2 to TRBJ1-2; 7 bases fit TRBD1. This CDR3 region has 14 residues. Germline CDR1 SGHAT, CDR2 FQNNGV. CDR3 DNA sequence: TGTGTCAGCAGCTTAGGACAGGAGAACTATGGCTACACCTTC. Translating it yields CVSSLGQENYGYTF.

The chain links TRBV4-2 to TRBJ2-3, with no clear D. V lost 0 bases and J lost 4, with 5 bases in between. Germline lookup yields CDR1 LGHNA and CDR2 YNFKEQ. This CDR3 spans 13 amino acids. CDR3 in amino acids: CASSQDPSDTQYF. The CDR3 nucleotides read TGTGCCAGCAGCCAAGATCCCTCAGATACGCAGTATTTT.

In its sample, this clonotype was seen many times. The CDR3, as DNA: TGTGCCAGCAGTTTGAGGACAGGTGTGAACACTGAAGCTTTCTTT. Translated, it gives CASSLRTGVNTEAFF. J is TRBJ1-1 and V is TRBV5-8; TRBD1 matches at 7 bases. The J segment lost 0 bases and the V segment lost 5 bases, leaving 7 bases of the junction unmatched. The CDR3 sequence is 15 residues long. The germline gives CDR1 SGHTS, CDR2 YDEGEE.

This clonotype was seen ten or more times. The V and J genes are TRBV9 and TRBJ2-3; perhaps TRBD1 as D (6 bases). Trimming shortened V by 4 bases and J by 2 bases, and 14 bases separated the two germline ends. The CDR3 sequence is 15 residues long. From germline, CDR1 is SGDLS and CDR2 YYNGEE. The CDR3 bases are TGTGCCAGCAGCACCTGGGACATCAACACAGATACGCAGTATTTT. This codes for CASSTWDINTDTQYF.

Only a few counts were recorded for this clonotype. This sequence joins TRBV27 and TRBJ2-7, with D tentatively TRBD1 or TRBD2 (5 bases each). Germline loops: CDR1 MNHEY, CDR2 SMNVEV (reference sequence). The CDR3 loop spans 15 amino acids. V lost 3 bases, J lost 2 bases, and 14 bases lay in between. CDR3 DNA: TGTGCCAGCAGTTTGGCAGGTATGGGGGCCTACGAGCAGTACTTC. Translating gives CASSLAGMGAYEQYF.

This clonotype was recorded many times. V and J are TRBV2 and TRBJ1-3; D is ambiguous. V lost 6 bases, J lost 4 bases, and 19 bases lay in between. The CDR3 extends over 16 amino acids. CDR1 SNHLY and CDR2 FYNNEI come from the germline V gene. The CDR3 region has the DNA TGTGCCAGCAGCCCCCAGGAGGGTCTAGCCGGAAACACCATATATTTT. Translating gives CASSPQEGLAGNTIYF.

This clonotype was found many times. The rearrangement links TRBV7-2 to TRBJ1-4; the D gene is possibly TRBD1 (5 bases). Germline V gives CDR1 SGHTA, CDR2 FQGNSA. CDR3 size: 14 residues. V lost 3 bases to trimming and J lost 4 bases, with 9 bases between them. CDR3 sequence (DNA): TGTGCCAGCAGCTTGGGACTGATTAATGAAAAACTGTTTTTT. Translating gives CASSLGLINEKLFF.

The chain employs TRBV6-2 or TRBV6-3 and TRBJ2-7; the D is unclear. V was trimmed by 6 bases and J by 5 bases, leaving 17 bases between them. The CDR3 is 14 residues long. Germline V gene data show CDR1 as MNHEY and CDR2 as SVGEGT. The CDR3 sequence is CASRTTGRGNEQYF. For the CDR3, the DNA is TGTGCCAGCAGAACGACCGGCCGTGGGAACGAGCAGTACTTC.

The sample holds many counts of this clonotype. This chain uses TRBV11-2 with TRBJ2-2, with D perhaps matching TRBD1 (5 bases). Germline-derived CDR1 and CDR2 are SGHAT and FQNNGV. V gave up 1 base and J gave up 6 bases, with 9 bases separating them. This CDR3 is 14 amino acids long. The CDR3 nucleotides are TGTGCCAGCAGCTTAGGACAGCCCCCCGGGGAGCTGTTTTTT. As protein: CASSLGQPPGELFF.

Regarding this clonotype: This clone may be a read error of a much larger clone one base away. The rearrangement joins TRBV2 to TRBJ2-1; either TRBD1 or TRBD2 may fit D (5 bases each). Germline CDR1 is SNHLY and CDR2 is FYNNEI. The CDR3 loop spans 14 amino acids. The ends were cut back, 3 bases at V and 2 bases at J, with 8 bases in the middle. CDR3 loop: CASSEGPPYNEQFF. DNA of the CDR3: TGTGCCAGCAGTGAGGGACCTCCCTACAATGAGCAGTTCTTC.

The rearrangement links TRBV20-1 to TRBJ2-3; no definite D call. The CDR3 spans 16 residues. Germline V gene data show CDR1 as DFQATT and CDR2 as SNEGSKA (reference sequence). V was shortened by 4 bases and J by 0 bases, with 17 bases between the two germline ends. This CDR3 is CSAILLDGLSTDTQYF. The CDR3 coding sequence is TGCAGTGCTATACTGTTGGACGGCTTGAGCACAGATACGCAGTATTTT.

This clonotype was seen at least ten times. The V and J genes are TRBV11-2 and TRBJ2-4; 8 bases line up with TRBD2. The germline CDR1 and CDR2 sequences are SGHAT and FQNNGV. V lost 2 bases and J lost 2; bases outside the gene matches: 14. The CDR3 sequence is 19 residues long. CDR3 DNA: TGTGCCAGCAGCTTATTTATCGCCCAGCGGGAGTGGTCCAAAAACATTCAGTACTTC. Translating it yields CASSLFIAQREWSKNIQYF. The whole variable domain, remainder taken from reference TRBV11-2 and TRBJ2-4, is EAGVAQSPRYKIIEKRQSVAFWCNPISGHATLYWYQQILGQGPKLLIQFQNNGVVDDSQLPKDRFSAERLKGVDSTLKIQPAKLEDSAVYLCASSLFIAQREWSKNIQYFGAGTRLSVL.

There are many counts of this clonotype. The gene calls are TRBV12-3 or TRBV12-4 and TRBJ1-5, with D unresolved. The CDR3 sequence is 13 residues long. V lost 5 bases, J lost 5 bases, and 10 bases lay in between. This CDR3 is CASSPGIDQPQHF. The CDR3, as DNA: TGTGCCAGCAGTCCAGGTATCGATCAGCCCCAGCATTTT.

In regard to this clonotype: A much larger clone differs from this one at a single base, so this may be a read error. V is TRBV27 and J is TRBJ2-7, with D unclear. Germline assignment: CDR1 MNHEY and CDR2 SMNVEV (reference sequence). The CDR3 is 15 amino acids. With 5 bases removed from V and 2 bases from J, the gap between germline ends came to 16 bases. In nucleotides, the CDR3 is TGTGCCAGCAGTCGCGGACCAGAAAGCCCCTACGAGCAGTACTTC. This sequence encodes CASSRGPESPYEQYF.

The chain links TRBV20-1 to TRBJ2-5; 8 nucleotides align to TRBD1. The V gene end was trimmed by 3 bases and the J gene end by 4 bases; junction bases not matched to a gene: 19. This CDR3 has 18 residues. CDR1 DFQATT and CDR2 SNEGSKA come from the germline V gene (reference sequence). Written as DNA, the CDR3 is TGCAGTGCTAGGTTGGGAAAAACTCAGGGGGCACTAGGAGAGACCCAGTACTTC. Encoded protein: CSARLGKTQGALGETQYF.

The rearrangement joins TRBV3-1 to TRBJ1-4; D is uncertain. V was trimmed by 1 base and J by 4 bases, leaving 10 bases between them. The CDR3 extends over 15 amino acids. Germline CDR1 is LGHDT and CDR2 is YNNKEL (reference sequence). CDR3 DNA sequence: TGTGCCAGCAGCCAAGGTCAGGCGATTAATGAAAAACTGTTTTTT. Translated: CASSQGQAINEKLFF.

This clonotype has ten or more counts. The chain's CDR3 is CAALGASGRIPGEQYF. The CDR3 region has the DNA TGTGCCGCCCTTGGGGCTAGCGGGAGAATACCGGGAGAGCAGTACTTC. The rearrangement joins TRBV28 to TRBJ2-7, with 10 bases lining up with TRBD2. With 11 bases clipped from V and 7 bases from J, the junction kept 20 bases outside the gene matches. The V gene's germline CDR1 is MDHEN and CDR2 SYDVKM. The CDR3 runs 16 residues.